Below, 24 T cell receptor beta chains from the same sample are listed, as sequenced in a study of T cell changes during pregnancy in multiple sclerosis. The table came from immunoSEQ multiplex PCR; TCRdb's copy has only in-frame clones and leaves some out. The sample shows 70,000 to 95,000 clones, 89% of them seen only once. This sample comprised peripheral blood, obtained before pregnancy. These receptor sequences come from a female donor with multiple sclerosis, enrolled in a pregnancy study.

The CDR3 nucleotides are TGCGCCAGCAGCTTGGGAATGACAATCACGCTCGACGAGCAGTACTTC. Protein sequence: CASSLGMTITLDEQYF. V gene TRBV5-1 combines with J gene TRBJ2-7; D is undetermined. CDR1 SGHRS and CDR2 YFSETQ come from the germline V gene. CDR3 length: 16 amino acids. The V gene lost 0 bases and the J gene lost 5 bases, with 18 bases spanning the gap.

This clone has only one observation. The CDR3 region has the DNA TGTGCCAGCAGTTTCATAGGACCGGGGAATGAGCAGTTCTTC. It encodes CASSFIGPGNEQFF. J is TRBJ2-1 and V is TRBV27, with D possibly being TRBD2 (5 bases). Between the trimmed V and J ends, which lost 3 bases and 7 bases, there was a span of 13 bases. CDR3 length: 14 residues. Germline V gene sequence: CDR1 MNHEY, CDR2 SMNVEV (reference sequence).

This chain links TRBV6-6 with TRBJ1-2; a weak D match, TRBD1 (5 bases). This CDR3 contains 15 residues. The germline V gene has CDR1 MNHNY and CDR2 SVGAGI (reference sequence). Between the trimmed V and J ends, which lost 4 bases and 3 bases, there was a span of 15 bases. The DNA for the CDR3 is TGTGCCAGCAGTTCGTACCGTGACAGACACTATGGCTACACCTTC. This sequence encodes CASSSYRDRHYGYTF.

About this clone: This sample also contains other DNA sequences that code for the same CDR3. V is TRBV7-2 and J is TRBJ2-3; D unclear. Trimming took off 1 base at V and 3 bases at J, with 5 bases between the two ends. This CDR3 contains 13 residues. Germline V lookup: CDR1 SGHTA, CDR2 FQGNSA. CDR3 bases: TGTGCCAGCAGCTTAGGGCATACAGATACGCAGTATTTT. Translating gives CASSLGHTDTQYF.

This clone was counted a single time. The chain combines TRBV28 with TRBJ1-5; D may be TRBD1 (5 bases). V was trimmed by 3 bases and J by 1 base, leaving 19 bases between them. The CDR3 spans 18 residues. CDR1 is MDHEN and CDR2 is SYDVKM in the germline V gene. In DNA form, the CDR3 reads TGTGCCAGCAGTTTGCGTGAGTGGGGGGGTTGGAGCAATCAGCCCCAGCATTTT. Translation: CASSLREWGGWSNQPQHF.

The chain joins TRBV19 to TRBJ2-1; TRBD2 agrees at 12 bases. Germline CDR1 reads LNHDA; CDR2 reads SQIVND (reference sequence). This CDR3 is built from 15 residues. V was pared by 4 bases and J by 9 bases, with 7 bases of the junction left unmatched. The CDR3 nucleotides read TGTGCCAGTAGTAAACTAGCGGGGGGTCAGTTTGAGCAGTTCTTC. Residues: CASSKLAGGQFEQFF.

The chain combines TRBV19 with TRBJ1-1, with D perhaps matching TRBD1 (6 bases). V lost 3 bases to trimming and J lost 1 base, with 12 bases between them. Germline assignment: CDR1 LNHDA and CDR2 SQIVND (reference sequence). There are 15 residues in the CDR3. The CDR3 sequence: CASSISQGPNTEAFF. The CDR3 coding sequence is TGTGCCAGTAGTATTTCACAGGGACCGAACACTGAAGCTTTCTTT.

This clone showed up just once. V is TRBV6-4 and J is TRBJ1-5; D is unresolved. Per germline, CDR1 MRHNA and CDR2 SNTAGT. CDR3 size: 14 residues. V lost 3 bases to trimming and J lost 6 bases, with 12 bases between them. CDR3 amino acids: CASSESAVSQPQHF. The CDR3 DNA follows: TGTGCCAGCAGTGAATCGGCGGTTAGTCAGCCCCAGCATTTT.

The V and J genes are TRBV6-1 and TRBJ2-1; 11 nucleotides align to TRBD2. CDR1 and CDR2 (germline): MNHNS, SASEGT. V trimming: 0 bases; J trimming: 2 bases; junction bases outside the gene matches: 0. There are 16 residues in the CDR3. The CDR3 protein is CASSEASGGAYNEQFF. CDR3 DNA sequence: TGTGCCAGCAGTGAAGCTAGCGGGGGGGCCTACAATGAGCAGTTCTTC.

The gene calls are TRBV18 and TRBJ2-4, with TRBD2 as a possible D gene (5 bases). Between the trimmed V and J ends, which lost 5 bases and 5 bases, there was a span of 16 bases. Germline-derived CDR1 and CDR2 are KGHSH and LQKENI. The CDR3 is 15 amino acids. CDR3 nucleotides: TGTGCCAGCTCATTGCGAGGGTTTGGGGAAAACATTCAGTACTTC. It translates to CASSLRGFGENIQYF.

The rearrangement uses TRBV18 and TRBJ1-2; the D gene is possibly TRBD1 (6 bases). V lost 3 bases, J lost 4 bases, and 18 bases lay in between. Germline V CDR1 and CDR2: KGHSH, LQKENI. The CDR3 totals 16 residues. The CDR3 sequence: CASSPDLGAQGYGYTF. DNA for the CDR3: TGTGCCAGCTCACCGGATCTGGGGGCGCAGGGCTATGGCTACACCTTC.

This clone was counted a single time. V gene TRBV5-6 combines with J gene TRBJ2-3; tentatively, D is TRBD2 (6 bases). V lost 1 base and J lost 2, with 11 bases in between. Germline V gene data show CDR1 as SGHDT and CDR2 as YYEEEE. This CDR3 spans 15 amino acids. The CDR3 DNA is TGTGCCAGCAGCTTGTTAGGAGGGGTCACAGATACGCAGTATTTT. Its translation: CASSLLGGVTDTQYF.

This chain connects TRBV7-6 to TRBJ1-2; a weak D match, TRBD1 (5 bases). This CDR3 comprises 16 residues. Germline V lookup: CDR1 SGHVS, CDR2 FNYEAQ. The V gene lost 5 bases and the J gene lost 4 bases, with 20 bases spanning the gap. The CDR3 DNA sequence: TGTGCCAGCAGCCAAACCTCAGGGCCCGGCGGCTATGGCTACACCTTC. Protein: CASSQTSGPGGYGYTF. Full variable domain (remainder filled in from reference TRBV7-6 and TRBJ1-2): GAGVSQSPRYKVTKRGQDVALRCDPISGHVSLYWYRQALGQGPEFLTYFNYEAQQDKSGLPNDRFSAERPEGSISTLTIQRTEQRDSAMYRCASSQTSGPGGYGYTFGSGTRLTVV.

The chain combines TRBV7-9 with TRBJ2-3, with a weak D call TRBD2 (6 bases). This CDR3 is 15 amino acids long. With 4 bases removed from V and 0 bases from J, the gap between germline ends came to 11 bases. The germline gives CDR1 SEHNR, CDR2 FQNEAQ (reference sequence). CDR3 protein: CASSSTGTSTDTQYF. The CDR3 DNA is TGTGCCAGCAGCTCTACCGGGACTAGCACAGATACGCAGTATTTT.

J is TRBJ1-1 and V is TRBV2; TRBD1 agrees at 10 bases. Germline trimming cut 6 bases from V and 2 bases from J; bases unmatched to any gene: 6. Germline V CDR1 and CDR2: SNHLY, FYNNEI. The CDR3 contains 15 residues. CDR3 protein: CASSLTGGRNTEAFF. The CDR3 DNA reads TGTGCCAGCAGCCTGACAGGGGGCCGTAACACTGAAGCTTTCTTT.

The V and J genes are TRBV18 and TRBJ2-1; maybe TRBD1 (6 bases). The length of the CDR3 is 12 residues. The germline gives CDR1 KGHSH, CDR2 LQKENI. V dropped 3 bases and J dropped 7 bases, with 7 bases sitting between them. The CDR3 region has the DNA TGTGCCAGCTCACCGGACAGAAATGAGCAGTTCTTC. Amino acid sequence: CASSPDRNEQFF. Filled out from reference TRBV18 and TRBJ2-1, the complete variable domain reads NAGVMQNPRHLVRRRGQEARLRCSPMKGHSHVYWYRQLPEEGLKFMVYLQKENIIDESGMPKERFSAEFPKEGPSILRIQQVVRGDSAAYFCASSPDRNEQFFGPGTRLTVL.

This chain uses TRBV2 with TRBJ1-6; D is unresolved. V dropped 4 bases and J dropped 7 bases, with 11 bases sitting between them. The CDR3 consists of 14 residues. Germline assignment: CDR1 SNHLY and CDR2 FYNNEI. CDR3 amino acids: CASSAFPGNSPLHF. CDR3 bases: TGTGCCAGCAGTGCGTTCCCCGGGAATTCACCCCTCCACTTT. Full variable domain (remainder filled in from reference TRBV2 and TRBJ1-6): EPEVTQTPSHQVTQMGQEVILRCVPISNHLYFYWYRQILGQKVEFLVSFYNNEISEKSEIFDDQFSVERPDGSNFTLKIRSTKLEDSAMYFCASSAFPGNSPLHFGNGTRLTVT.

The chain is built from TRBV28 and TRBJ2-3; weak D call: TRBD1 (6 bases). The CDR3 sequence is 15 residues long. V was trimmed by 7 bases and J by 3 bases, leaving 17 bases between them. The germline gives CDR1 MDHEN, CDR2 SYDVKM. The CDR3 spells CASTALGAHTDTQYF. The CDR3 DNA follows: TGTGCCAGCACCGCGTTGGGGGCGCATACAGATACGCAGTATTTT. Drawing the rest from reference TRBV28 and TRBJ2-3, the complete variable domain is DVKVTQSSRYLVKRTGEKVFLECVQDMDHENMFWYRQDPGLGLRLIYFSYDVKMKEKGDIPEGYSVSREKKERFSLILESASTNQTSMYLCASTALGAHTDTQYFGPGTRLTVL.

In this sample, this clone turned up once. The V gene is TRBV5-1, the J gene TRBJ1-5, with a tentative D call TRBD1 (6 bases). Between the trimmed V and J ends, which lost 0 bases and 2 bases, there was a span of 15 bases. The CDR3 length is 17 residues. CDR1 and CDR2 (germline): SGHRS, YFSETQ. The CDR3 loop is CASSLDPRGHGNQPQHF. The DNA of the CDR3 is TGCGCCAGCAGCTTGGATCCCAGGGGCCATGGCAATCAGCCCCAGCATTTT.

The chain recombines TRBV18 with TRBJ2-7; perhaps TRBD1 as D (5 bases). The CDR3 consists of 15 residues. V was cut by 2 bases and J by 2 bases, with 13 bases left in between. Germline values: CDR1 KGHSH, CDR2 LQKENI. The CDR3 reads CASSPGAGRTYEQYF. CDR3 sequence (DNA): TGTGCCAGCTCACCAGGGGCAGGGCGGACCTACGAGCAGTACTTC. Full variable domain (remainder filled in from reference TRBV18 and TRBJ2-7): NAGVMQNPRHLVRRRGQEARLRCSPMKGHSHVYWYRQLPEEGLKFMVYLQKENIIDESGMPKERFSAEFPKEGPSILRIQQVVRGDSAAYFCASSPGAGRTYEQYFGPGTRLTVT.

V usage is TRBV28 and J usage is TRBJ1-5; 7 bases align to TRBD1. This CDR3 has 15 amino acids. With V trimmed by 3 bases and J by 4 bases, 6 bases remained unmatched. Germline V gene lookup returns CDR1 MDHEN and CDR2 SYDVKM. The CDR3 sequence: CASSFGDRPNQPQHF. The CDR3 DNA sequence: TGTGCCAGCAGTTTTGGGGACAGACCTAATCAGCCCCAGCATTTT.

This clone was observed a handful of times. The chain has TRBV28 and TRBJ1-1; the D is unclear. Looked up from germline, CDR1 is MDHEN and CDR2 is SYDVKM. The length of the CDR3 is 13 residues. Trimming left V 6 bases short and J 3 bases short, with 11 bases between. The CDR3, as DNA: TGTGCCAGCAGCTTACGGAGATACACTGAAGCTTTCTTT. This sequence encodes CASSLRRYTEAFF.

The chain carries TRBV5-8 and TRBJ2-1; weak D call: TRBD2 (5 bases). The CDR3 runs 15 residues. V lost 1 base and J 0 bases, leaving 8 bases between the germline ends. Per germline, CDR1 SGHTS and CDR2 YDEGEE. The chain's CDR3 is CASSLPLASYNEQFF. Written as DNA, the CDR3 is TGTGCCAGCAGCTTGCCTCTAGCCTCCTACAATGAGCAGTTCTTC.

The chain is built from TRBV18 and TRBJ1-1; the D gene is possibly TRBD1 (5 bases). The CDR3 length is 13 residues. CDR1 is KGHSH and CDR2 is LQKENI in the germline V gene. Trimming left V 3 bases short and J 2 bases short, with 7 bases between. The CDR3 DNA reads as TGTGCCAGCTCACCGGGACTCAACACTGAAGCTTTCTTT. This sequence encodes CASSPGLNTEAFF.